Sequencing of this TCR beta chain was carried out in a study of beta chain features in type 1 diabetes. Details on this clone: The sample contains more than one DNA sequence encoding this CDR3.

Reverse transcription of all isolated RNA meant that expressed TCRB transcripts were sequenced. Some clones are missing from TCRdb's copy, which holds only in-frame ones; the method was immunoSEQ multiplex PCR. This table holds under 550,000 clones, more than 9.5% found once. Germline CDR1 is SGHTA and CDR2 is FQGNSA. Trimming removed 5 bases from V and 5 bases from J; junction bases left unmatched: 4. CDR3 length: 14 amino acids. The TCR comes from a woman aged 18-29 years in good health. Sequenced sample: naive CD4+ T cells from blood. The chain employs TRBV7-2 and TRBJ2-5; 11 bases are shared with TRBD2. The CDR3 DNA reads as TGTGCCAGCAGCCGTAGCGGGAGGGCGGAGACCCAGTACTTC. Protein product: CASSRSGRAETQYF.